The sequence of this T cell receptor (beta chain) was determined in a study of post-analysis software for immune sequencing data. Study conclusions and caveats: F-measure co-clustering was strong for batch-matched samples. Those with multiple sclerosis, the patient group, showed significantly lower normalized Chao1 diversity than controls. Patients showed TRBV5-6, TRBV5-1 and TRBV20-1 among roughly 5 TRBV segments more frequent than in controls.

This clonotype was found a few times. What it recognizes is unknown. Each TCR beta cDNA library carried unique molecular identifiers. Starting from approximately 1 to 10 million T cells, the study yielded roughly 0.5 million cDNA molecules. One entry per CDR3 protein results from TCRdb running MiXCR on the PCR reads. Among some 500,000 distinct CDR3 sequences listed, roughly 45% were seen once. The CDR3 contains 15 residues. Trimming took off 4 bases at V and 1 base at J, with 14 bases between the two ends. Germline V gene sequence: CDR1 SGHRS, CDR2 YFSETQ. Source material: blood. The receptor comes from a girl under 18 with multiple sclerosis. The rearrangement links TRBV5-1 to TRBJ1-1; perhaps TRBD1 as D (5 bases). The CDR3 nucleotides read TGCGCCAGCAGCATAGGGACGGGAAAGAACACTGAAGCTTTCTTT. Its translation is CASSIGTGKNTEAFF.